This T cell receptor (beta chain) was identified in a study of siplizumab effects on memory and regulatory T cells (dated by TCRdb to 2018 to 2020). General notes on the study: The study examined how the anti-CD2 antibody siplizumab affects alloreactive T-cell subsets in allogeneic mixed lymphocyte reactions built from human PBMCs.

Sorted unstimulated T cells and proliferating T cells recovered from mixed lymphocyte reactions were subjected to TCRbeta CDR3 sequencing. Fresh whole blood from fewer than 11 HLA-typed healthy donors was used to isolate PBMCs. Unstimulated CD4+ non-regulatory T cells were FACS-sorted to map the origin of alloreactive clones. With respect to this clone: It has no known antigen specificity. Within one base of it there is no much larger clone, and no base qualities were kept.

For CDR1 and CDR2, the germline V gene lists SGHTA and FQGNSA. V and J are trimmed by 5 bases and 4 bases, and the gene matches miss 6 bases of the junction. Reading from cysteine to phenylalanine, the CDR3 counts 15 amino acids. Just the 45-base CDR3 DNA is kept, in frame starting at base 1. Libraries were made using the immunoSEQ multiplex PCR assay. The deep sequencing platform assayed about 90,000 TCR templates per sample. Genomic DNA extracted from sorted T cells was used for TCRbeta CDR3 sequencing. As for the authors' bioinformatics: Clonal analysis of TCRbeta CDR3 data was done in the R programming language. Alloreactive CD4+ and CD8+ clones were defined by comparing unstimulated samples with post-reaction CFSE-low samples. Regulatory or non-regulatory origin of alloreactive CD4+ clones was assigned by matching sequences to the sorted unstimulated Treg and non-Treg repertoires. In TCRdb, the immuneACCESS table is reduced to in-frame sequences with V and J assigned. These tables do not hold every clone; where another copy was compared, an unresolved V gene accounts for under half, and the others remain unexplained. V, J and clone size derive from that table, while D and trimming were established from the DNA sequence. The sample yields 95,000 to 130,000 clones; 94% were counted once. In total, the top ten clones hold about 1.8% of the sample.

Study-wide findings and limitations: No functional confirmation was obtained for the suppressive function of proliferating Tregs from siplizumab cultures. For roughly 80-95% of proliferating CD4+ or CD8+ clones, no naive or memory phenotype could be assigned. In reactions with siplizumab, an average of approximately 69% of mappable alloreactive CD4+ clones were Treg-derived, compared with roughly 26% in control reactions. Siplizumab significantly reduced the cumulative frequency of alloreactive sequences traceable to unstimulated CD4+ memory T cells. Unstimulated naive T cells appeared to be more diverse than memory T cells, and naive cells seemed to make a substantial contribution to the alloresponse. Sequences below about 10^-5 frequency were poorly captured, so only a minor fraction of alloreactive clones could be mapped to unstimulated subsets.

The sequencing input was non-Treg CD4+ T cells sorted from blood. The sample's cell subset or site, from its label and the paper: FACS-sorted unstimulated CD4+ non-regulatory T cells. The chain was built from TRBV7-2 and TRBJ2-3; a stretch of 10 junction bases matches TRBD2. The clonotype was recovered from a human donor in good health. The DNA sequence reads TGTGCCAGCAGCACCCAGCGGGGGGGCCCAGATACGCAGTATTTT. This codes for CASSTQRGGPDTQYF.